This T cell receptor (beta chain) comes out of a study of OX40 agonist ivuxolimab in advanced cancers. Clones were read by immunoSEQ multiplex PCR, and TCRdb kept only the in-frame ones, dropping some. There are about 61,000 clones in the sample; 85% to 90% occur only once, and about 1.2% lies in the top ten. Germline loops: CDR1 LNHDA, CDR2 SQIVND (reference sequence). This CDR3 has 14 amino acids. The V gene lost 1 base and the J gene lost 4 bases, with 10 bases spanning the gap. The sequence was collected from an adult with an advanced solid tumor such as melanoma, head and neck, liver or kidney cancer. The sample here was CD4+ or CD8+ T cells sorted from blood, taken in a trial of the OX40 agonist ivuxolimab. The rearrangement joins TRBV19 to TRBJ1-2, with D uncertain. In DNA, the CDR3 is TGTGCCAGTAGTATAGGAATAGGGTCCTATGGCTACACCTTC. Protein product: CASSIGIGSYGYTF.